The rows below give T cell receptor beta chains drawn from one sample of a study of blood T cell repertoires in COVID-19. Clones were read by immunoSEQ multiplex PCR, and TCRdb kept only the in-frame ones, dropping some. The sample carries 250,000 or so clones, more than 80% recorded once. Source material: PBMCs or T cells enriched from blood (not recorded which). These receptors originate from a man in his 60s who had recovered from COVID-19. The conserved cysteine and the conserved F or W are not part of the CDR3 here. D genes are given only for firm matches. Where a row states a size, it is once, few, many or the class of an expanded clone; other rows omit it.

TRBJ2-1,once,TRBD2,TRBV10-2,ASGLAGLNEQF
TRBJ2-7,-,-,TRBV25-1,ASSEIHQGSEQY
TRBJ2-1,-,TRBD2,TRBV6-5,ASSYSTGGPDEQF
TRBJ1-6,once,-,TRBV6-2/TRBV6-3,ASSPGIYNSPLH
TRBJ1-6,-,-,TRBV5-1,ASSLQGNFNSPLH
TRBJ2-1,-,TRBD2,TRBV3-1/TRBV3-2,ASSQGLAGGYEQF
TRBJ2-5,-,TRBD1,TRBV15,ATSRGGTGVSETQY
TRBJ2-2,-,-,TRBV5-6,ASSLTGWYGELF
TRBJ1-4,-,TRBD1,TRBV2,ASSEVGQGYEKLF
TRBJ1-6,once,-,TRBV30,AWTVYNSPLH
TRBJ2-7,-,-,TRBV18,ASSPLASVEQY
TRBJ1-5,-,TRBD1,TRBV24-1,ATSDTRTGGNQPQH
TRBJ2-3,-,TRBD1,TRBV5-1,ASSLEPDRVADTQY
TRBJ1-2,-,-,TRBV7-2,ASSLDPGQSRYGYT
TRBJ2-7,-,TRBD2,TRBV7-2,ASSFAGVSYEQY
TRBJ1-1,few,-,TRBV6-5,ASRGGQAEAF
TRBJ1-2,once,TRBD1,TRBV7-2,ASIPGQGRDGYT
TRBJ1-1,-,-,TRBV3-1/TRBV3-2,ASSQGGLNTEAF
TRBJ1-2,-,-,TRBV27,ASSPDSVGGYT
TRBJ2-7,-,-,TRBV5-6,ASRPMSRYEQY
TRBJ1-2,-,-,TRBV6-5,ASSYSTSQLNYGYT
TRBJ1-6,-,-,TRBV11-2,ASSLGHRSAYSPLH
TRBJ2-7,-,-,TRBV30,ATGTKTYEQY
TRBJ1-1,-,-,TRBV11-3,ASSRENTEAF
TRBJ2-2,-,-,TRBV10-3,AISETERGELF
TRBJ1-1,-,TRBD1,TRBV6-5,ASSRQGVGSEAF
TRBJ1-3,-,-,TRBV11-2,ASSQGRSGNTIY
TRBJ2-7,-,-,TRBV5-1,ASSLGRGEDEQY
TRBJ2-1,-,-,TRBV7-2,ASSSGGAYRF
TRBJ2-3,-,TRBD2,TRBV7-3,ASSFGAGVTDTQY
TRBJ1-3,-,-,TRBV15,ATSRDPGGGNTIY
TRBJ1-1,-,-,TRBV29-1,SASEGNTEAF
TRBJ2-1,few,-,TRBV19,ASGRQVDNEQF
TRBJ2-2,-,-,TRBV7-6,ASSFNVGSYTGELF
TRBJ1-1,-,-,TRBV6-1,ASSESGRNTEAF
TRBJ2-1,-,-,TRBV6-1,ASSEQGWDEQF
TRBJ2-7,-,TRBD1,TRBV6-5,ASSYDRGRYEQY
TRBJ1-1,-,TRBD1,TRBV18,ASSPQGAVEAF
TRBJ2-7,-,-,TRBV6-5,ASSYLPESHYEQY
TRBJ1-1,-,-,TRBV15,ATSREGGVNTEAF
TRBJ2-2,-,TRBD1,TRBV11-2,ASSGWTGGGTGELF
TRBJ1-6,-,TRBD1,TRBV5-1,ASSGDRVGSPLH
TRBJ2-1,-,TRBD1,TRBV4-1,ASSSGTGGRNQYEQF
TRBJ1-2,-,-,TRBV6-5,ASSPPGGTYGYT
TRBJ1-4,-,TRBD1,TRBV7-7,ASSRTRDRDEKLF
TRBJ1-5,-,-,TRBV18,ASSPATVGEPQH
TRBJ2-2,-,TRBD1,TRBV7-2,ASSFAGGSNTGELF
TRBJ2-3,-,-,TRBV7-9,ASSLKTGNTDTQY
TRBJ2-7,once,-,TRBV6-6,ASSSQGNSYEQY
TRBJ1-2,-,-,TRBV7-2,ASSAVQGHGYT